The 17 T cell receptor beta chains listed next were all sequenced from one sample in a study of blood T cell repertoires in COVID-19. The table came from immunoSEQ multiplex PCR; TCRdb's copy has only in-frame clones and leaves some out. The sample lists about 160,000 clones; under 80% were seen once. Sequencing input: peripheral blood. Receptors were obtained from a man in his 70s with acute or convalescent COVID-19.

This sequence joins TRBV28 and TRBJ2-1; 7 positions agree with TRBD1. The CDR3 length is 14 residues. J was trimmed by 8 bases and V by 3 bases; bases with no gene match: 7. Germline V CDR1 and CDR2: MDHEN, SYDVKM. The CDR3, as DNA: TGTGCCAGCAGTTTTATACAGGGGTACGATGAGCAGTTCTTC. This sequence encodes CASSFIQGYDEQFF.

This chain joins TRBV5-4 and TRBJ2-2; tentative D call: TRBD1 (6 bases). CDR1 SGHNT and CDR2 YYREEE come from the germline V gene (reference sequence). This CDR3 has 14 residues. The V and J ends lost 4 bases and 1 base respectively, with 8 bases between them. CDR3 nucleotide sequence: TGTGCCAGCAGCAGACAGGAGAACACCGGGGAGCTGTTTTTT. Its translation is CASSRQENTGELFF.

This clone has only a few counts. The J gene is TRBJ1-1, the V gene TRBV7-2; 7 bases are a match to TRBD1. The CDR3 sequence is 14 residues long. The germline V gene has CDR1 SGHTA and CDR2 FQGNSA. Trimming took 4 bases from V and 4 from J; bases not matched to a gene: 6. The CDR3 DNA is TGTGCCAGCAGCTCAGACCCAGGGGGCACTGAAGCTTTCTTT. Translating it yields CASSSDPGGTEAFF.

In regard to this clone: One end of the junction varies from germline; a read error may be responsible. This rearrangement joins TRBV3-1 (or the pseudogene TRBV3-2) to TRBJ2-5, with 7 bases that match TRBD2. There are 17 residues in the CDR3. The V gene's germline CDR1 is LGHDT and CDR2 YNNKEL (reference sequence). The CDR3 nucleotides read TGTGCCAGCAGGCAAGGGGCCCGAGCGGGGCACCAAGAGACCCAGTACTTC. Translation gives CASRQGARAGHQETQYF.

There are a few counts of this clone. This chain connects TRBV5-1 to TRBJ2-5, with 13 bases matching TRBD2. The CDR3 length is 18 residues. The V segment lost 3 bases and the J segment 4 bases; nucleotides outside the gene matches: 12. Per germline, CDR1 SGHRS and CDR2 YFSETQ. The CDR3 sequence: CASSSGTSGVRSSETQYF. In nucleotides, the CDR3 is TGCGCCAGCAGCTCCGGGACTAGCGGGGTACGATCGTCAGAGACCCAGTACTTC.

The genes are TRBV6-6 and TRBJ1-5; 10 bases are a match to TRBD1. Unmatched junction bases numbered 8, after V lost 6 bases and J lost 9 bases. The CDR3 extends over 14 amino acids. Germline V gene lookup returns CDR1 MNHNY and CDR2 SVGAGI (reference sequence). CDR3: CASSLGTGAWPQHF. The CDR3 DNA reads TGTGCCAGCAGCCTAGGGACAGGGGCTTGGCCCCAGCATTTT.

The chain is built from TRBV7-3 and TRBJ2-5, with TRBD1 matching over 10 bases. Germline CDR1 reads SGHTA; CDR2 reads FQGTGA. Losses at the gene ends were 5 bases for V and 4 bases for J; bases not matched to a gene: 4. The CDR3 runs 14 residues. The CDR3 coding sequence is TGTGCCAGCAGCCCGGGACAGGGGCGAGAGACCCAGTACTTC. Translated, it gives CASSPGQGRETQYF. Full variable domain (rest looked up from reference TRBV7-3 and TRBJ2-5): GAGVSQTPSNKVTEKGKYVELRCDPISGHTALYWYRQSLGQGPEFLIYFQGTGAADDSGLPNDRFFAVRPEGSVSTLKIQRTERGDSAVYLCASSPGQGRETQYFGPGTRLLVL.

J is TRBJ2-7 and V is TRBV5-1, with TRBD1 matching 10 bases. Germline V gives CDR1 SGHRS, CDR2 YFSETQ. Trimming at V came to 0 bases and at J to 3 bases, leaving 15 bases not matched to a gene. The CDR3 has 19 residues. The CDR3 loop is CASSLALGQGGTAVYEQYF. The CDR3 bases are TGCGCCAGCAGCTTGGCGCTCGGACAGGGGGGGACGGCCGTCTACGAGCAGTACTTC.

The gene calls are TRBV5-1 and TRBJ2-3; no clear D gene. V lost 4 bases to trimming and J lost 0 bases, with 18 bases between them. This CDR3 region has 17 residues. In germline, CDR1 is SGHRS, CDR2 YFSETQ. The CDR3 sequence is CASSPYGLPTSTDTQYF. The CDR3 DNA follows: TGCGCCAGCAGCCCGTACGGGTTGCCAACTAGCACAGATACGCAGTATTTT. The variable domain in full, completed from reference TRBV5-1 and TRBJ2-3, reads KAGVTQTPRYLIKTRGQQVTLSCSPISGHRSVSWYQQTPGQGLQFLFEYFSETQRNKGNFPGRFSGRQFSNSRSEMNVSTLELGDSALYLCASSPYGLPTSTDTQYFGPGTRLTVL.

This clone was detected only a few times. The rearrangement uses TRBV4-2 and TRBJ2-7; no reliable D call. CDR3 length: 14 amino acids. V was clipped by 0 bases and J by 4 bases, with 10 bases between them. Germline lookup yields CDR1 LGHNA and CDR2 YNFKEQ. CDR3 region: CASSQEKVSYEQYF. The CDR3 region has the DNA TGTGCCAGCAGCCAAGAGAAAGTGAGTTACGAGCAGTACTTC.

V and J are TRBV3-1 (or the pseudogene TRBV3-2) and TRBJ1-1; D gene uncertain. The CDR3 has 13 amino acids. CDR1 and CDR2 (germline): LGHDT, YNNKEL (reference sequence). The ends were cut back, 1 base at V and 10 bases at J, with 13 bases in the middle. The CDR3 DNA follows: TGTGCCAGCAGCCAAGTACGGGGAATCGGAGCTTTCTTT. Translated: CASSQVRGIGAFF.

The chain has TRBV3-1 (or the pseudogene TRBV3-2) and TRBJ2-3; 10 bases are shared with TRBD2. The CDR3 consists of 15 residues. Germline V gene sequence: CDR1 LGHDT, CDR2 YNNKEL (reference sequence). The J segment lost 5 bases and the V segment lost 3 bases, leaving 5 bases of the junction unmatched. The CDR3 nucleotides read TGTGCCAGCAGCCAGCTAGCGGGGGTAGAAGATACGCAGTATTTT. Its protein is CASSQLAGVEDTQYF.

V gene TRBV25-1 combines with J gene TRBJ1-1, with D perhaps matching TRBD1 (5 bases). Trimming pared 6 bases from V and 1 base from J, leaving 9 bases between. Germline assignment: CDR1 MGHDK and CDR2 SYGVNS. The CDR3 contains 13 residues. The CDR3, as DNA: TGTGCCAGCAGGCAGACAGCGAACACTGAAGCTTTCTTT. Translating gives CASRQTANTEAFF.

The chain employs TRBV5-6 and TRBJ1-5, with TRBD1 matching 8 bases. V dropped 1 base and J dropped 6; count of bases not matched to a gene: 6. The CDR3 has 15 amino acids. CDR1 and CDR2 from the germline V gene are SGHDT and YYEEEE. CDR3: CASSLRRTGGQPQHF. The CDR3, as DNA: TGTGCCAGCAGCTTGAGGAGAACAGGGGGTCAGCCCCAGCATTTT.

V gene TRBV3-1 (or the pseudogene TRBV3-2) combines with J gene TRBJ1-6; maybe TRBD1 (5 bases). This CDR3 comprises 19 residues. Trimming stripped 2 bases from V and 7 bases from J, with 24 bases between. From germline, CDR1 is LGHDT and CDR2 YNNKEL (reference sequence). The DNA of the CDR3 is TGTGCCAGCAGCCAAACCAACCCCAGACTAGGGGCTGTGAATTCACCCCTCCACTTT. Amino acid sequence: CASSQTNPRLGAVNSPLHF.

To note about this clone: Within the sample, other DNA sequences also encode this same CDR3. The chain carries TRBV11-1 and TRBJ2-3; tentatively, D is TRBD1 (5 bases). Germline V gene lookup returns CDR1 SGHAT and CDR2 FQDESV (reference sequence). V was clipped by 6 bases and J by 2 bases, with 15 bases between them. The CDR3 sequence is 15 residues long. The CDR3 DNA is TGTGCCAGCAGTCTAGGGCGGACATTCACAGATACGCAGTATTTT. This sequence encodes CASSLGRTFTDTQYF.

V gene TRBV28 combines with J gene TRBJ2-1, with D maybe TRBD2 (5 bases). Germline CDR1 and CDR2: MDHEN and SYDVKM. V lost 3 bases and J lost 9, with 9 bases in between. The CDR3 extends over 12 amino acids. The CDR3 region is CASSFLGLEQFF. CDR3 nucleotides: TGTGCCAGCAGTTTTCTCGGACTTGAGCAGTTCTTC.